This T cell receptor (beta chain) was sequenced in a study of T cell repertoires in cytomegalovirus infection. Study-wide context: Selection of CMV epitopes for the study included recently identified HLA-C-restricted and well-studied HLA-B-restricted ones. CMV infection and matching HLA type were both indicated by public TCR beta signatures. Study results and limitations: Totalled public TCR beta family frequency picked out people who carried CMV plus the relevant HLA.

TCRdb re-derived calls from the reads in MiXCR, one entry per CDR3 protein. The table records roughly 700,000 distinct CDR3 sequences, around 30% of them present only once. This clonotype appeared a few times. Its specificity is unknown. CDR1 is SNHLY and CDR2 is FYNNEI in the germline V gene. Unmatched junction bases numbered 8, after V lost 4 bases and J lost 3 bases. CDR3 length: 15 amino acids. The gene calls are TRBV2 and TRBJ2-7, with 8 bases lining up with TRBD2. The specimen was cultured PBMCs, collected from culture after CMV antigen stimulation. The clonotype originates from a human donor in good health (CMV status not recorded). Some clones in this sample may be carry-over from other donors' samples. The CDR3 DNA reads as TGTGCCAGCAGTGCTCGCGGCGGGGGGAGCTACGAGCAGTACTTC. Its protein product is CASSARGGGSYEQYF.